This entry describes one T cell receptor (beta chain). The data stem from a study of blood T cells in healthy people across ages. Study at large: The template switching approach captured approximately one barcoded beta molecule for every two T cells.

Healthy Russian Caucasian donors spanned ages roughly 6 to 100 years. Using a J-beta primer mix together with a sample-barcoded 5' primer, a second PCR was run for roughly 7 to 12 cycles. From the 5' RACE reads, TCRdb called clonotypes with MiXCR, one entry per CDR3 protein. The data show about 1.8 million distinct CDR3 sequences, with about 49% seen just once and over 2% held by the top ten. The receptor was derived from a woman aged 40 to 55 in good health. The sample comprised blood.

The CDR3 reads CASSEGAVGQGTQYF. The CDR3 DNA reads as TGTGCCAGCAGTGAAGGTGCGGTAGGCCAGGGAACGCAGTATTTT. The chain uses TRBV6-1 and TRBJ2-3; D perhaps matches TRBD1 (5 bases). Deletions cut 1 base from V and 9 bases from J, with 17 bases between. Per the germline V gene, CDR1 is MNHNS and CDR2 is SASEGT. There are 15 residues in the CDR3.